This T cell receptor beta chain was captured by sequencing in a study of shared T cell receptors in the human thymus (dated by TCRdb to about 2021). General notes on the study: The study investigated the way shared, self-reactive T-cell receptor alpha chains are produced in the human thymus.

Library construction relied on the immunoSEQ multiplex PCR assay. Sourced from immuneACCESS, this table was stored by TCRdb with only in-frame sequences that have V and J called. A share of the clones is absent; for the studies checked, an unresolved V gene accounts for under half, and the remainder has no known explanation. This sample gives 720,000 or so clones in total; 70% to 90% of them show up just once. The top ten constitute 0.008% to 0.011% of the sample. Compared with germline, V lacks 6 bases and J lacks 4 bases; bases without a gene match: 10. The germline V gene (reference sequence) provides CDR1 LNHDA and CDR2 SQIVND. Including cysteine and phenylalanine, the CDR3 has 16 amino acids. Left in the record is the CDR3 DNA by itself, 48 bases read in frame from the first base. This clone showed up just a few times. Its cognate antigen has yet to be identified. There are no base qualities to consult, and no much larger clone falls within one base.

These sequences were also reported in another study, on human thymus T cells. As noted in the second study: Immunologically healthy infants undergoing open corrective cardiac surgery for congenital heart defects in Finland were used as donors. Thymus tissue was collected as surgical resects that were removed during corrective cardiac surgery. V and J gene segment usage appeared biased in both thymic and peripheral blood repertoires. According to the related research, thymic TCR repertoires were highly overlapping among unrelated individuals. The study characterized TCR alpha and beta repertoires from seven to nine infant thymus samples and a few related peripheral blood samples. The cohort included several male and two female infants, with donor ages spanning 7 to 244 days. Thymocytes were released mechanically from tissue and stored at -70 °C as pellets of about 9.5-32 million cells. A QIAsymphony instrument was used to extract genomic DNA from frozen cell pellets. The immunoSEQ multiplex PCR assay was used to amplify the TCRB and TCRAD loci from a standardized amount of quality-controlled genomic DNA. The amplicons covered the V(D)J region and were long enough to include the CDR3 and to identify the V and J genes. The commercial immunoSEQ service was used to sequence amplicons on an Illumina platform. Primer bias and sequencing errors were corrected as previously described, and TCRAD and TCRB were defined on the basis of the IMGT database. Repertoires were analysed with immunoSEQ Analyzer 3.0 and VDJTools, covering basic statistics, V/J segment usage, diversity estimates, rarefaction and pairwise overlap. Diversity was estimated with Chao1, ChaoE, Efron-Thisted, Shannon and inverse Simpson indices, and also on datasets down-sampled to the smallest sample. Repertoire overlap was determined by strict matching of CDR3 nucleotide sequence, V gene and J gene, and Jaccard-based multidimensional scaling clustering was applied. On average, thymus samples yielded around 800,000 unique TCRB clonotypes, whereas blood samples yielded about 80,000.

The receptor was isolated from a girl in the first two years of life with a congenital heart defect. Donor details come from another sample of the same person, matched by shared clones. The rearranged chain carries TRBV19 and TRBJ1-2, and 11 junction bases match TRBD1. Sequencing was performed on thymocytes. The DNA sequence is TGTGCCAGTAGATCTCGGACAGGGGGCGGTAGCTATGGCTACACCTTC. Its product reads: CASRSRTGGGSYGYTF.